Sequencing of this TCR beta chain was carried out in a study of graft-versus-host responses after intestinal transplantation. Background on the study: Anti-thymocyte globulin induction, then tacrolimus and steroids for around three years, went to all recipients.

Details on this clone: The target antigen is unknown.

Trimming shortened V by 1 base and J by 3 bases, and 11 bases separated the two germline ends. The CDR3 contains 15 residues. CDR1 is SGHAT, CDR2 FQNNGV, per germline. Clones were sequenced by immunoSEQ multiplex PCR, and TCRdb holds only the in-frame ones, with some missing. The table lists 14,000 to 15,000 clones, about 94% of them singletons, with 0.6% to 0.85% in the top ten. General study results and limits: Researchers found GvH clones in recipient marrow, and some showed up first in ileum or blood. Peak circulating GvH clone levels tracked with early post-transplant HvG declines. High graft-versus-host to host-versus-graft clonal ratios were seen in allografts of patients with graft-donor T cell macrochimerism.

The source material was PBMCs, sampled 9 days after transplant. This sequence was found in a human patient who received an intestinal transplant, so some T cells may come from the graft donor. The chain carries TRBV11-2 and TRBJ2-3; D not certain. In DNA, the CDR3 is TGTGCCAGCAGCTTAGGCGGTGGGCCGACAGATACGCAGTATTTT. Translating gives CASSLGGGPTDTQYF.